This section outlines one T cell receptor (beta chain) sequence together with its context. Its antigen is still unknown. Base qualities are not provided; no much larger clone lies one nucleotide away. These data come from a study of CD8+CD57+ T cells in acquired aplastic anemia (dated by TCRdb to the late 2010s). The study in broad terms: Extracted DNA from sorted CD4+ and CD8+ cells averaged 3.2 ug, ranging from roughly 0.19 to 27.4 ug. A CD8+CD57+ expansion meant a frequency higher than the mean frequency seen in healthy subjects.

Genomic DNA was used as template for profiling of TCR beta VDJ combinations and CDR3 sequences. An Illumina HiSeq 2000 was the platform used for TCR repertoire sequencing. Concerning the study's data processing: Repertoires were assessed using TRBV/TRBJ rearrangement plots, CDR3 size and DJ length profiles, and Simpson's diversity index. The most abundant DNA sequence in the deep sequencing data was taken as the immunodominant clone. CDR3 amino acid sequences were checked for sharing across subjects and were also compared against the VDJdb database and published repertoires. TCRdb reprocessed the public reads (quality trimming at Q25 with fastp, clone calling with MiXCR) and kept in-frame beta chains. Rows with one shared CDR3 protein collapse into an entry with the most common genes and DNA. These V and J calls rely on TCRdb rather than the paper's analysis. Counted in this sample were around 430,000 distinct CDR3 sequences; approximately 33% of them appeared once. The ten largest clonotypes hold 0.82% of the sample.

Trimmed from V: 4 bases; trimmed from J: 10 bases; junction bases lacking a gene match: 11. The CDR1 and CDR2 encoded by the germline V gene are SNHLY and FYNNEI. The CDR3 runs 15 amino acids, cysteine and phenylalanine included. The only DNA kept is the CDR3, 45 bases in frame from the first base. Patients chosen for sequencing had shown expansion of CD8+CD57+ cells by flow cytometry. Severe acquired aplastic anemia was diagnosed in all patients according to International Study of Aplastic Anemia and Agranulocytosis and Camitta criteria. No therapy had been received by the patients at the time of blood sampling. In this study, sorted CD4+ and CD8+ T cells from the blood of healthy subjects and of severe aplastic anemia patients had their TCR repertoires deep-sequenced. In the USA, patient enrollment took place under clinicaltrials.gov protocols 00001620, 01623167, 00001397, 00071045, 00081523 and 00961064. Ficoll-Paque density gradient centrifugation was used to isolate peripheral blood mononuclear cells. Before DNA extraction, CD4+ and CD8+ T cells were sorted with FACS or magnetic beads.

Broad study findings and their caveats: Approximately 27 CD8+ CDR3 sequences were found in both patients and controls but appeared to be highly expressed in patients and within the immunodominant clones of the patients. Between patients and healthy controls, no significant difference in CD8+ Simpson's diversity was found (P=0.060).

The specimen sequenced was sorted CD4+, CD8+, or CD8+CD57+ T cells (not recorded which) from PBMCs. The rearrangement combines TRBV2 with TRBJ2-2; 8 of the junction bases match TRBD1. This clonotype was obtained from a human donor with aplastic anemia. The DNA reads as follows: TGTGCCAGCAGTGGGGGGAAAGACAGGGGTATGGAGCTGTTTTTT. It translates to CASSGGKDRGMELFF.